A single sample is the source of the 20 T cell receptor beta chains below, sequenced in a study of patients and donors after allogeneic stem cell transplantation. TCRdb re-derived calls from the RT-PCR reads in MiXCR, one entry per CDR3 protein. The sample lists roughly 230,000 distinct CDR3 sequences; around 14% were seen once. The source material was blood, either unsorted or a sorted T cell fraction (not recorded which). Source of these receptors: a human donor who was either an allogeneic HSCT recipient or a stem cell or donor lymphocyte infusion donor (not recorded which). It is not recorded whose cells these are; they may come from a transplant donor.

This clonotype was seen a few times. The V and J genes are TRBV6-4 and TRBJ2-1; D may be TRBD2 (5 bases). There are 15 residues in the CDR3. The germline V gene has CDR1 MRHNA and CDR2 SNTAGT. Trimming took 3 bases from V and 2 from J, leaving 11 bases between them. The CDR3 loop reads CASSDDGNAYNEQFF. For the CDR3, the DNA is TGTGCCAGCAGTGATGACGGGAATGCCTACAATGAGCAGTTCTTC.

This clonotype was found many times. The chain uses TRBV12-3 or TRBV12-4 and TRBJ2-7; the match to TRBD1 covers 8 bases. Trimming cost V 6 bases and J 2 bases; bases outside gene matches: 9. CDR3 length: 15 residues. CDR3 protein: CASSSRQGSTYEQYF. CDR3 bases: TGTGCCAGCAGCTCGAGACAGGGGTCAACCTACGAGCAGTACTTC.

The gene calls are TRBV19 and TRBJ2-3; a possible D gene is TRBD2 (5 bases). This CDR3 contains 16 residues. The germline V and J ends were trimmed by 4 bases and 6 bases, with 20 bases remaining between them. From germline, CDR1 is LNHDA and CDR2 SQIVND (reference sequence). The CDR3 nucleotides read TGTGCCAGTAGTAGTCTGGACTGGTCGGGTGGGGATACGCAGTATTTT. Its protein is CASSSLDWSGGDTQYF.

This clonotype was seen repeatedly, ten times or more. V usage is TRBV7-3 and J usage is TRBJ2-7; possibly TRBD2 for D (5 bases). Trimming cost V 2 bases and J 4 bases, with 12 bases left between them. The CDR3 spans 14 residues. Per the germline V gene, CDR1 is SGHTA and CDR2 is FQGTGA. CDR3 sequence reads: CASSLAAGNYEQYF. The DNA of the CDR3 is TGTGCCAGCAGCTTAGCGGCGGGCAATTACGAGCAGTACTTC.

This clonotype was counted a few times. This chain connects TRBV24-1 to TRBJ2-1; the D gene could be TRBD1 or TRBD2 (5 bases each). Germline CDR1 and CDR2: KGHDR and SFDVKD. The CDR3 runs to 13 residues. V was clipped by 8 bases and J by 7 bases, with 14 bases between them. The CDR3 is CATNPRWGNEQFF. CDR3 nucleotide sequence: TGTGCCACCAACCCCAGGTGGGGGAATGAGCAGTTCTTC.

The chain couples TRBV29-1 to TRBJ1-1, with a possible D match to TRBD1 (6 bases). The CDR3 loop spans 14 amino acids. The V gene's germline CDR1 is SQVTM and CDR2 ANQGSEA. Trimming pared 6 bases from V and 3 bases from J, leaving 17 bases between. This CDR3 reads CSVGMTGSYTEAFF. CDR3 sequence (DNA): TGCAGCGTGGGGATGACAGGCTCGTACACTGAAGCTTTCTTT.

This clonotype came up many times. The chain couples TRBV12-3 or TRBV12-4 to TRBJ1-1, with D uncertain. V gave up 5 bases and J gave up 1 base, with 5 bases separating them. This CDR3 contains 12 residues. CDR3 coding DNA: TGTGCCAGCAGTGACAAGAACACTGAAGCTTTCTTT. This sequence encodes CASSDKNTEAFF.

This clonotype has a handful of counts. The rearrangement joins TRBV9 to TRBJ2-3, with 7 bases matching TRBD2. J lost 4 bases, V lost 0 bases, and 8 bases had no gene match. The CDR3 has 16 amino acids. Germline CDR1 SGDLS, CDR2 YYNGEE. This CDR3 reads CASSVVAGVVADTQYF. CDR3 DNA: TGTGCCAGCAGCGTAGTGGCGGGAGTCGTCGCAGATACGCAGTATTTT.

As DNA, the CDR3 is TGTGCCAGCAGCCCCGAGCTGCCGGAGCAAGAGACCCAGTACTTC. It specifies CASSPELPEQETQYF. This rearrangement joins TRBV12-3 or TRBV12-4 to TRBJ2-5, with no clear D. The germline V and J ends were trimmed by 6 bases and 2 bases, with 16 bases remaining between them. This CDR3 region has 15 residues.

This clonotype was seen a handful of times. This chain uses TRBV20-1 with TRBJ2-3, with 9 nucleotides matching TRBD2. The CDR3 covers 16 residues. Trimming at V came to 0 bases and at J to 2 bases, leaving 6 bases not matched to a gene. Germline-derived CDR1 and CDR2 are DFQATT and SNEGSKA (reference sequence). The CDR3 sequence: CSAREGGGGITDTQYF. CDR3 DNA sequence: TGCAGTGCTAGAGAAGGCGGGGGGGGAATCACAGATACGCAGTATTTT.

CDR3 coding DNA: TGTGCCAGCAGCCAAGCGGGGGGGCCGCTATATGAGCAGTTCTTC. It codes for CASSQAGGPLYEQFF. The gene calls are TRBV11-2 and TRBJ2-1, with 10 bases identical to TRBD2. Trimming at V came to 5 bases and at J to 8 bases, leaving 9 bases not matched to a gene. CDR3 length: 15 residues. Germline values: CDR1 SGHAT, CDR2 FQNNGV.

The chain has TRBV7-2 and TRBJ1-1; no clear D gene. Deletions cut 8 bases from V and 0 bases from J, with 10 bases between. The length of the CDR3 is 13 residues. Germline loops: CDR1 SGHTA, CDR2 FQGNSA. CDR3 residues: CASLLHMNTEAFF. In nucleotides, the CDR3 is TGTGCCAGCCTGCTGCATATGAACACTGAAGCTTTCTTT.

This clonotype was detected only a few times. It may be a read error: a sequence one base away is much more abundant. The chain combines TRBV9 with TRBJ2-7; D is unresolved. Germline V CDR1 and CDR2: SGDLS, YYNGEE. The CDR3 has 12 amino acids. V lost 2 bases and J lost 0, with 3 bases in between. The CDR3 DNA sequence: TGTGCCAGCAGCGTGACCTCCTACGAGCAGTACTTC. As protein: CASSVTSYEQYF.

This rearrangement joins TRBV5-6 to TRBJ2-5; D ambiguous. Per the germline V gene, CDR1 is SGHDT and CDR2 is YYEEEE. The V end was cut by 3 bases, the J end by 3 bases, with 3 bases between. The CDR3 is made up of 11 amino acids. DNA for the CDR3: TGTGCCAGCAGCTATAAAGAGACCCAGTACTTC. It translates to CASSYKETQYF.

This clonotype came up many times. The V and J genes are TRBV11-3 and TRBJ2-5; 9 bases align to TRBD1. The V segment lost 5 bases and the J segment 5 bases; nucleotides outside the gene matches: 12. CDR3 length equals 16 residues. CDR1 SGHNT and CDR2 YENEEA come from the germline V gene. CDR3 amino acids: CASSGAGTGGMETQYF. CDR3 sequence (DNA): TGTGCCAGCAGCGGAGCGGGAACAGGGGGCATGGAGACCCAGTACTTC. The full variable domain, in which reference TRBV11-3 and TRBJ2-5 provide the parts outside the CDR3, is EAGVVQSPRYKIIEKKQPVAFWCNPISGHNTLYWYLQNLGQGPELLIRYENEEAVDDSQLPKDRFSAERLKGVDSTLKIQPAELGDSAVYLCASSGAGTGGMETQYFGPGTRLLVL.

This clonotype came up many times. This rearrangement joins TRBV4-2 to TRBJ1-3, with a possible D match to TRBD1 (6 bases). With 1 base removed from V and 2 bases from J, the gap between germline ends came to 6 bases. From germline, CDR1 is LGHNA and CDR2 YNFKEQ. The CDR3 length is 14 residues. Here the CDR3 DNA reads TGTGCCAGCAGCCAAGCAGGGGCTGGAAACACCATATATTTT. Translated, it gives CASSQAGAGNTIYF.

This clonotype was counted between two and nine times. This chain links TRBV15 with TRBJ2-1, with D possibly TRBD2 on 6 matching bases. The V and J ends lost 1 base and 6 bases respectively, with 10 bases between them. Germline CDR1 LNHNV, CDR2 YYDKDF (reference sequence). The CDR3 spans 14 residues. The CDR3 DNA is TGTGCCACCAGCAGAGGGAGGGCTAGCAATGAGCAGTTCTTC. This gives the protein CATSRGRASNEQFF.

This clonotype was recorded at least ten times. The chain links TRBV6-2 or TRBV6-3 to TRBJ1-2; 7 positions match TRBD1. Germline-derived CDR1 and CDR2 are MNHEY and SVGEGT. The CDR3 runs to 11 residues. Unmatched junction bases numbered 6, after V lost 4 bases and J lost 13 bases. Here the CDR3 DNA reads TGTGCCAGCAGTTTCGACAGGGTTCGCACCTTC. Its translation: CASSFDRVRTF.

V usage is TRBV12-3 or TRBV12-4 and J usage is TRBJ1-2; 11 bases align to TRBD1. With V trimmed by 6 bases and J by 8 bases, 8 bases remained unmatched. The CDR3 spans 14 residues. For the CDR3, the DNA is TGTGCCAGCAGCCATGGACAGGGGGCAGGGGGCTACACCTTC. Translated, it gives CASSHGQGAGGYTF.

The table lists this clonotype with many counts. The chain joins TRBV12-3 or TRBV12-4 to TRBJ1-1; 10 nucleotides match TRBD1. The junction had 6 bases not matched to a gene; V was cut back by 6 bases and J by 2 bases. The CDR3 length is 15 residues. The CDR3 coding sequence is TGTGCCAGCAGCCCCCGACAGGGGGCAAACACTGAAGCTTTCTTT. It specifies CASSPRQGANTEAFF.